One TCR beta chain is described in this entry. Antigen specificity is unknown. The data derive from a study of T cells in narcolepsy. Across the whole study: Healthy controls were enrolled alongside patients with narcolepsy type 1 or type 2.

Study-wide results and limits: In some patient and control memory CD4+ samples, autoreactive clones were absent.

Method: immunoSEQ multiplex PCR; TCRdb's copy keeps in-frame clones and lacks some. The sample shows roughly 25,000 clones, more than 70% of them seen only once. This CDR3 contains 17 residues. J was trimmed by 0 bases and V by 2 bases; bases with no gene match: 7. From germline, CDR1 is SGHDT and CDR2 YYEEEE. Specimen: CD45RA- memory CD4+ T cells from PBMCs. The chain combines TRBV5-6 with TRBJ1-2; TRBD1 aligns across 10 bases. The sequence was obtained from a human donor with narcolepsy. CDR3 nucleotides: TGTGCCAGCAGCTTAACTTTGACAGGGGGCCCTAACTATGGCTACACCTTC. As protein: CASSLTLTGGPNYGYTF.